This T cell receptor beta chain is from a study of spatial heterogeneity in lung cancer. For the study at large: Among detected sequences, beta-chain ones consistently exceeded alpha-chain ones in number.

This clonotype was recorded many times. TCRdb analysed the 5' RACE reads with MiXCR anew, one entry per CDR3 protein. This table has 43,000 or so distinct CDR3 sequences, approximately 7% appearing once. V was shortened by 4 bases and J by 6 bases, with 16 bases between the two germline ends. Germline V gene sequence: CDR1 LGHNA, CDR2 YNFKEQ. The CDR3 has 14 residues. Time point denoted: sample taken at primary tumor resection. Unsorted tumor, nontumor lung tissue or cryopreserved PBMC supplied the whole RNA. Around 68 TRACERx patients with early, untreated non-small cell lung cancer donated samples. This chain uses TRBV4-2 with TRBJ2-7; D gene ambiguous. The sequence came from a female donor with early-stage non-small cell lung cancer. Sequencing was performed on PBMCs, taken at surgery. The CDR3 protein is CASSPTSRLGEQYF. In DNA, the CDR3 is TGTGCCAGCAGCCCTACCTCGAGGCTTGGCGAGCAGTACTTC.